The rows below give T cell receptor beta chains drawn from one sample of a study of T cells after yellow fever vaccination. TCRdb re-analysed the 5' RACE reads in MiXCR, keeping a single row per CDR3 protein. The sample gives under 550,000 distinct CDR3 sequences, just over 20% of which show up once; around 17% is in the top ten. Material: PBMCs, obtained approximately 22 days after the first yellow fever vaccination. These receptors were obtained from a man in his late teens or twenties who received the YFV17D yellow fever vaccine. CDR3s include the opening cysteine and the closing phenylalanine or tryptophan. Each record gives: V gene, J gene, CDR3 length, CDR3 protein.

v_call: TRBV7-9; j_call: TRBJ2-5; cdr3_length: 14; cdr3_aa: CASSLSAFGETQYF
v_call: TRBV6-1; j_call: TRBJ1-5; cdr3_length: 15; cdr3_aa: CASSPGTGINQPQHF
v_call: TRBV7-3; j_call: TRBJ2-4; cdr3_length: 15; cdr3_aa: CASSLTGGWSGIQYF
v_call: TRBV6-2/TRBV6-3; j_call: TRBJ2-7; cdr3_length: 16; cdr3_aa: CASSAPPGLIRPEQYF
v_call: TRBV20-1; j_call: TRBJ1-1; cdr3_length: 14; cdr3_aa: CSARAGHRNTEAFF
v_call: TRBV3-1; j_call: TRBJ2-1; cdr3_length: 14; cdr3_aa: CASSLRGTAKEKFF
v_call: TRBV5-1; j_call: TRBJ2-4; cdr3_length: 14; cdr3_aa: CASSLGTETNIQYF
v_call: TRBV20-1; j_call: TRBJ1-4; cdr3_length: 13; cdr3_aa: CSAKTVGDEKLFF
v_call: TRBV6-4; j_call: TRBJ1-6; cdr3_length: 15; cdr3_aa: CASNPSAGGNSPLHF
v_call: TRBV4-1; j_call: TRBJ2-3; cdr3_length: 16; cdr3_aa: CASSQVGGHVGDTQYF